Sequencing of this T cell receptor beta chain was carried out in a study of T cells after yellow fever vaccination. This clonotype was observed at least ten times. One end of the junction is discordant with germline, which a read error may explain. The CDR3 covers 12 residues. TCRdb passed the 5' RACE reads through MiXCR, listing each CDR3 protein once. The table has about 350,000 distinct CDR3 sequences, roughly 8% seen once. The sequence was obtained from a man between 18 and 35 years old who received the YFV17D yellow fever vaccine. This chain joins TRBV12-3 or TRBV12-4 and TRBJ2-2; D tentatively fits TRBD1 or TRBD2 (6 bases each). The source was PBMCs, collected around 45 days after the first yellow fever vaccination. The CDR3 sequence is CASSPQGRELFF. CDR3 nucleotides: TGTGCCAGCAGTCCCCAGGGGCGGGAACTGTTTTTT.